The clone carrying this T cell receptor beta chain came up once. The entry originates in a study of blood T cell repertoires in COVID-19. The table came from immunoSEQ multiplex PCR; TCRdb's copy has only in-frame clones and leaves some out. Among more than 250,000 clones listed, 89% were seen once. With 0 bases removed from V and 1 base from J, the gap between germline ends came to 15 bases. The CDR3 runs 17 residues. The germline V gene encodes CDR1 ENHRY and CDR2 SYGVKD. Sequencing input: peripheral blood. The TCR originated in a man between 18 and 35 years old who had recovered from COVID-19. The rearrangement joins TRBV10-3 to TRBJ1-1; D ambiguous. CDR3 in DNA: TGTGCCATCAGTGAGTCAAGTTGGGAGCAGAGGAACACTGAAGCTTTCTTT. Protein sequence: CAISESSWEQRNTEAFF.